Included here is one T cell receptor beta chain sequence, with context. Assay: immunoSEQ multiplex PCR; the TCRdb copy retains only in-frame clones and omits some. The sample has 2 million to 2.5 million clones; approximately 95% are singletons. The data are from a study of shared clonotypes between healthy human individuals. This TCR derives from a man aged 18 to 30 in good health. Input material: naive CD4+ T cells sorted from blood. The subset was: CD45RA+ positively selected.

CDR3 sequence reads: CASSTRDRVSTEAFF. CDR3 DNA sequence: TGTGCCAGCAGCACCCGGGACAGGGTGTCCACTGAAGCTTTCTTT. The V call is TRBV7-9, the J call TRBJ1-1; TRBD1 matches 9 bases. CDR1 is SEHNR and CDR2 is FQNEAQ in the germline V gene (reference sequence). Trimming removed 5 bases from V and 4 bases from J; junction bases left unmatched: 8. CDR3 length equals 15 residues.